This section outlines one T cell receptor (beta chain) sequence together with its context. TCRdb keeps only in-frame clones here, not all; method: immunoSEQ multiplex PCR. The table lists under 45,000 clones, about four fifths of them singletons. The data were obtained in a study of sequential checkpoint blockade in melanoma. As for the study in general: Each arm's sequence ended with maintenance nivolumab.

The CDR3 has 15 amino acids. V lost 0 bases and J 5 bases, leaving 14 bases between the germline ends. The germline gives CDR1 SGDLS, CDR2 YYNGEE. Treatment defined: randomized to nivolumab then ipilimumab (arm A) or the reverse (arm B). DNA-damaging chemotherapy had not been given to any patient beforehand. Live CD3+CD8+ CD19− CD56− cells were sorted from PBMCs. The V gene is TRBV9, the J gene TRBJ1-1; tentatively, D is TRBD1 (5 bases). The receptor was derived from a human donor with melanoma. Source: CD8+ T cells sorted from blood (inferred from file names), taken from a patient given nivolumab and ipilimumab in sequence. The CDR3 nucleotides are TGTGCCAGCAGCGTAGACGGCCAGGGAGGGACTGAAGCTTTCTTT. Its translation is CASSVDGQGGTEAFF. Based on the CDR3 plus reference TRBV9 and TRBJ1-1, the full variable domain is DSGVTQTPKHLITATGQRVTLRCSPRSGDLSVYWYQQSLDQGLQFLIQYYNGEERAKGNILERFSAQQFPDLHSELNLSSLELGDSALYFCASSVDGQGGTEAFFGQGTRLTVV.